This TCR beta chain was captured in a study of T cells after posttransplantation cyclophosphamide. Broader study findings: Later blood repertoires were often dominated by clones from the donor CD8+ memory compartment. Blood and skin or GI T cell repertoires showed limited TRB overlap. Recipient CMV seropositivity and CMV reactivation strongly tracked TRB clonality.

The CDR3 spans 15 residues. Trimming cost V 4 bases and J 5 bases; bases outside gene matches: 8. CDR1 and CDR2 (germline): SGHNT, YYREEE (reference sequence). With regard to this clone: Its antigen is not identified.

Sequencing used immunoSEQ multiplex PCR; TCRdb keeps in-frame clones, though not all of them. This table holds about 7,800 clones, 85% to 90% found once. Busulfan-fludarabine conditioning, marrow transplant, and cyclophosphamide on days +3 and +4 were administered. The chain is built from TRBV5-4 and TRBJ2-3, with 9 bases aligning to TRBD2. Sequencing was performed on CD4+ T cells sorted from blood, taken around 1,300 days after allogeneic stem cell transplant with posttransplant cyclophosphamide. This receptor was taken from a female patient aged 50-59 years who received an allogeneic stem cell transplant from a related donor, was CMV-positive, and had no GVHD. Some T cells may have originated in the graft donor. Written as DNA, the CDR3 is TGTGCCAGCAGCGTGCCGGGACTAGCCGAAGATACGCAGTATTTT. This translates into CASSVPGLAEDTQYF.